These 29 T cell receptor beta chains came from one sample sequenced in a study of T cells after yellow fever vaccination. TCRdb re-analysed the 5' RACE reads in MiXCR, keeping a single row per CDR3 protein. The sample lists hundreds of thousands of distinct CDR3 sequences; approximately 12% were seen once. The source material was PBMCs, sampled on the day of the yellow fever booster vaccination. The receptors stem from a man between 25 and 39 years old who received the YFV17D yellow fever vaccine.

This clonotype has just a few counts. The CDR3: CASSSSAGELFF. The CDR3 coding sequence is TGTGCCAGCAGCTCCTCAGCCGGGGAGCTGTTTTTT. V and J are TRBV7-3 and TRBJ2-2; D not resolved. The length of the CDR3 is 12 residues. CDR1 and CDR2 (germline): SGHTA, FQGTGA. With 4 bases removed from V and 6 bases from J, the gap between germline ends came to 6 bases.

The gene calls are TRBV20-1 and TRBJ2-1; TRBD2 matches at 12 bases. The CDR3 loop spans 14 amino acids. CDR1 is DFQATT, CDR2 SNEGSKA, per germline (reference sequence). The V segment lost 7 bases and the J segment 9 bases; nucleotides outside the gene matches: 10. CDR3 protein: CSGPSGRALGEQFF. The CDR3, as DNA: TGCAGTGGACCTAGCGGGAGGGCTCTAGGTGAGCAGTTCTTC.

The gene calls are TRBV7-2 and TRBJ2-7; D gene uncertain. V lost 3 bases, J lost 1 base, and 7 bases lay in between. CDR3 length: 13 amino acids. Germline values: CDR1 SGHTA, CDR2 FQGNSA. The CDR3 DNA follows: TGTGCCAGCAGCTTCGAAAGGTCCTACGAGCAGTACTTC. Translation: CASSFERSYEQYF.

This clonotype was observed many times. This chain connects TRBV5-4 to TRBJ2-7; 7 nucleotides align to TRBD2. CDR1 and CDR2 (germline): SGHNT, YYREEE (reference sequence). The V and J ends lost 2 bases and 2 bases, in that order; junction bases with no gene match: 1. The CDR3 is 13 amino acids. CDR3 bases: TGTGCCAGCAGCTTAGCGGGAACCTACGAGCAGTACTTC. This codes for CASSLAGTYEQYF.

The sample holds a few counts of this clonotype. The genes are TRBV18 and TRBJ2-5; 10 bases are a match to TRBD2. V lost 4 bases and J lost 1; bases outside the gene matches: 6. The germline V gene encodes CDR1 KGHSH and CDR2 LQKENI. The CDR3 is 16 amino acids. The chain's CDR3 is CASSLLAGVSQETQYF. As DNA, the CDR3 is TGTGCCAGCTCACTTCTAGCGGGAGTTTCCCAAGAGACCCAGTACTTC.

V is TRBV11-2 and J is TRBJ2-7; D gene uncertain. This CDR3 is 15 amino acids long. Germline CDR1 and CDR2: SGHAT and FQNNGV. V lost 5 bases to trimming and J lost 5 bases, with 19 bases between them. The CDR3 DNA follows: TGTGCCAGCAGCCTATTAGGAACGCTTTTTGACGAGCAGTACTTC. As protein: CASSLLGTLFDEQYF.

The sample holds a few counts of this clonotype. The gene calls are TRBV12-3 or TRBV12-4 and TRBJ2-1; D remains unclear. The CDR3 sequence is 22 residues long. Trimming removed 3 bases from V and 0 bases from J, with 30 bases in between. The CDR3 sequence is CASSLKLEMWVLDRSSYNEQFF. The CDR3 DNA sequence: TGTGCCAGCAGTTTGAAGTTAGAGATGTGGGTTTTGGACCGGAGCTCCTACAATGAGCAGTTCTTC.

The genes are TRBV5-6 and TRBJ2-7; 9 nucleotides agree with TRBD2. Looked up from germline, CDR1 is SGHDT and CDR2 is YYEEEE. The V segment lost 0 bases and the J segment 4 bases; nucleotides outside the gene matches: 5. The CDR3 consists of 15 residues. The CDR3 DNA sequence: TGTGCCAGCAGCTTGGCCGGGACTAGCAGGTACGAGCAGTACTTC. Translation gives CASSLAGTSRYEQYF.

This clonotype was seen a few times. The chain combines TRBV20-1 with TRBJ1-6; no definite D call. Germline assignment: CDR1 DFQATT and CDR2 SNEGSKA (reference sequence). Between the trimmed V and J ends, which lost 5 bases and 2 bases, there was a span of 13 bases. The CDR3 has 15 residues. CDR3 in DNA: TGCAGTGCTCCCCCTGAGGGTGCCTATAATTCACCCCTCCACTTT. This codes for CSAPPEGAYNSPLHF.

This clonotype has only a few counts. This sequence joins TRBV20-1 and TRBJ2-1; no definite D call. Trimming left V 3 bases short and J 6 bases short, with 9 bases between. The CDR3 length is 12 residues. CDR1 DFQATT and CDR2 SNEGSKA come from the germline V gene (reference sequence). As DNA, the CDR3 is TGCAGTGCTAGCCAGTCCGGCAATGAGCAGTTCTTC. Translated: CSASQSGNEQFF.

The chain has TRBV19 and TRBJ2-5; 9 bases fit TRBD1. The ends lost 6 bases at V and 4 bases at J; junction bases unmatched: 9. The CDR3 length is 15 residues. The germline V gene encodes CDR1 LNHDA and CDR2 SQIVND (reference sequence). The DNA for the CDR3 is TGTGCCAGTAGCCATCTGGACAGGGGAGGAGAGACCCAGTACTTC. The encoded protein is CASSHLDRGGETQYF.

This chain links TRBV24-1 with TRBJ2-3; 7 bases match TRBD2. With 3 bases clipped from V and 0 bases from J, the junction kept 8 bases outside the gene matches. The length of the CDR3 is 17 residues. CDR1 KGHDR and CDR2 SFDVKD come from the germline V gene. The CDR3 nucleotides are TGTGCCACCAGTGATGGACACAGAGCGGGAAGCACAGATACGCAGTATTTT. This gives the protein CATSDGHRAGSTDTQYF.

This clonotype turned up a few times. This sequence joins TRBV20-1 and TRBJ1-6; 7 bases match TRBD1. Germline CDR1 and CDR2: DFQATT and SNEGSKA (reference sequence). The CDR3 has 17 residues. The V segment lost 3 bases and the J segment 8 bases; nucleotides outside the gene matches: 16. The CDR3 coding sequence is TGCAGTGCTAGTAGGTTGGAGGGGGCGGCGGGAGATTCACCCCTCCACTTT. Encoded protein: CSASRLEGAAGDSPLHF.

CDR3 protein: CASSSVGSSNQPQHF. In DNA, the CDR3 is TGTGCCAGCAGTTCAGTAGGGAGTAGCAATCAGCCCCAGCATTTT. The rearrangement uses TRBV6-2 or TRBV6-3 and TRBJ1-5; D remains unclear. V lost 4 bases and J 0 bases, leaving 10 bases between the germline ends. This CDR3 is 15 amino acids long. The germline V gene has CDR1 MNHEY and CDR2 SVGEGT.

This clonotype showed up just once. The rearrangement uses TRBV7-7 and TRBJ2-6; possibly TRBD1 for D (6 bases). Germline-derived CDR1 and CDR2 are SSHAT and FNYEAQ (reference sequence). The CDR3 totals 13 residues. This CDR3 is CAVDRSGANVLTF. The CDR3 DNA is TGTGCAGTCGACAGGTCTGGGGCCAACGTCCTGACTTTC.

This clonotype has a handful of counts. V and J are TRBV27 and TRBJ1-5; D gene ambiguous. Trimming cost V 3 bases and J 7 bases, with 10 bases left between them. The CDR3 contains 13 residues. CDR1 is MNHEY and CDR2 is SMNVEV in the germline V gene (reference sequence). In DNA form, the CDR3 reads TGTGCCAGCAGTTTGGGAGCGAGACAGCCCCAGCATTTT. Translated: CASSLGARQPQHF.

This clonotype appeared many times. The chain combines TRBV15 with TRBJ2-1; TRBD1 aligns across 9 bases. J gave up 7 bases and V 0 bases, and 7 bases lay outside the gene matches. There are 16 residues in the CDR3. Germline values: CDR1 LNHNV, CDR2 YYDKDF (reference sequence). CDR3: CATSRDRNRGLNEQFF. In nucleotides, the CDR3 is TGTGCCACCAGCAGAGATCGGAACAGGGGGCTAAATGAGCAGTTCTTC.

Worth noting for this clonotype: No conserved phenylalanine or tryptophan is present at the end of the CDR3, so a read error is the likely explanation. This chain joins TRBV5-1 and TRBJ2-3; perhaps TRBD2 as D (5 bases). Germline V gene lookup returns CDR1 SGHRS and CDR2 YFSETQ. Trimming pared 3 bases from V and 3 bases from J, leaving 14 bases between. This CDR3 region has 15 residues. CDR3 DNA sequence: TGCGCCAGCAGCTCAGTGGTCCCGGGGACAGATACGCAGTATTCT. It encodes CASSSVVPGTDTQYS.

This clonotype has just a few counts. The chain joins TRBV18 to TRBJ2-3; 8 nucleotides align to TRBD2. V lost 3 bases, J lost 6 bases, and 8 bases stayed unmatched. Germline values: CDR1 KGHSH, CDR2 LQKENI. The CDR3 is 15 amino acids. In DNA form, the CDR3 reads TGTGCCAGCTCACCCCCCGGACTAGCTAAGGATACGCAGTATTTT. Protein product: CASSPPGLAKDTQYF.

The genes are TRBV12-3 or TRBV12-4 and TRBJ1-1; 8 positions agree with TRBD1. The length of the CDR3 is 14 residues. V was pared by 4 bases and J by 3 bases, with 4 bases of the junction left unmatched. The CDR3 protein is CASSSTDRDTEAFF. The CDR3 coding sequence is TGTGCCAGCAGTTCGACGGACAGGGACACTGAAGCTTTCTTT.

The chain combines TRBV5-1 with TRBJ1-1, with D maybe TRBD1 (5 bases). This CDR3 spans 12 amino acids. The germline V and J ends were trimmed by 6 bases and 5 bases, with 11 bases remaining between them. Germline V gene sequence: CDR1 SGHRS, CDR2 YFSETQ. This CDR3 reads CASTGERTEAFF. As DNA, the CDR3 is TGCGCCAGCACGGGGGAGAGGACTGAAGCTTTCTTT.

The chain combines TRBV7-9 with TRBJ1-5; the D is unclear. CDR3 length: 12 residues. The germline V gene encodes CDR1 SEHNR and CDR2 FQNEAQ (reference sequence). Trimming took 3 bases from V and 8 from J, leaving 8 bases between them. The CDR3 reads CASSLGREPQHF. CDR3 bases: TGTGCCAGCAGCTTGGGTCGCGAGCCCCAGCATTTT.

This rearrangement joins TRBV10-3 to TRBJ2-1; either TRBD1 or TRBD2 may fit D (6 bases each). This CDR3 is 15 amino acids long. The germline V and J ends were trimmed by 3 bases and 4 bases, with 13 bases remaining between them. Germline V gene sequence: CDR1 ENHRY, CDR2 SYGVKD. The CDR3 coding sequence is TGTGCCATCAGTGAAGGCGGGGACAAGTACAATGAGCAGTTCTTC. Translation: CAISEGGDKYNEQFF.

Of note for this clonotype: A read error may produce the germline difference seen at one junction end. The chain carries TRBV7-2 and TRBJ2-1, with D unclear. CDR3 length: 11 residues. CDR1 SGHTA and CDR2 FQGNSA come from the germline V gene. The CDR3 coding sequence is TGTGTCAGCAGCCCACACAATGAGCAGTTCTTC. Encoded protein: CVSSPHNEQFF.

The chain is built from TRBV19 and TRBJ2-7, with TRBD2 as a possible D gene (5 bases). The germline V and J ends were trimmed by 4 bases and 7 bases, with 17 bases remaining between them. The germline V gene has CDR1 LNHDA and CDR2 SQIVND (reference sequence). This CDR3 region has 14 residues. In DNA, the CDR3 is TGTGCCAGTAGTAGAGGGCCTACTAGTGGAGAGCAGTACTTC. Its protein is CASSRGPTSGEQYF.

This clonotype appeared many times. The chain combines TRBV6-2 or TRBV6-3 with TRBJ1-5, with TRBD1 identical over 9 bases. V was pared by 3 bases and J by 6 bases, with 3 bases of the junction left unmatched. The germline CDR1 and CDR2 sequences are MNHEY and SVGEGT. The CDR3 runs 14 residues. CDR3 in DNA: TGTGCCAGCAGTTATGGGACAGGGTCTCAGCCCCAGCATTTT. It encodes CASSYGTGSQPQHF.

Ten or more counts support this clonotype. The gene calls are TRBV5-6 and TRBJ2-4; D is ambiguous. Trimming removed 0 bases from V and 8 bases from J, with 9 bases in between. This CDR3 contains 13 residues. The germline V gene has CDR1 SGHDT and CDR2 YYEEEE. CDR3 amino acids: CASSLGTSDIQYF. CDR3 nucleotide sequence: TGTGCCAGCAGCTTGGGAACGTCTGACATTCAGTACTTC. The full variable domain, its missing parts supplied by reference TRBV5-6 and TRBJ2-4, is DAGVTQSPTHLIKTRGQQVTLRCSPKSGHDTVSWYQQALGQGPQFIFQYYEEEERQRGNFPDRFSGHQFPNYSSELNVNALLLGDSALYLCASSLGTSDIQYFGAGTRLSVL.

The sample holds many counts of this clonotype. The CDR3 reads CSAEGGQNNRETQYF. DNA of the CDR3: TGCAGTGCTGAGGGCGGCCAGAACAACAGGGAGACCCAGTACTTC. V usage is TRBV20-1 and J usage is TRBJ2-5; D assignment may be TRBD1 or TRBD2 (5 bases each). The V and J ends lost 5 bases and 5 bases respectively, with 21 bases between them. The V gene's germline CDR1 is DFQATT and CDR2 SNEGSKA (reference sequence). This CDR3 contains 15 residues.

This chain connects TRBV4-2 to TRBJ2-3; D not certain. CDR3 length equals 15 residues. Per the germline V gene, CDR1 is LGHNA and CDR2 is YNFKEQ. Between the trimmed V and J ends, which lost 1 base and 6 bases, there was a span of 14 bases. The CDR3 DNA reads TGTGCCAGCAGCCAAGGAATGGTCCTGGGGGATACGCAGTATTTT. Translated, it gives CASSQGMVLGDTQYF.